The next 27 T cell receptor beta chains were all read from a single sample in a study of identical twins. One entry per CDR3 protein results from TCRdb running MiXCR on the 5' RACE reads. Of 1,800,000 or so distinct CDR3 sequences in the sample, 25% to 35% were seen once. The specimen sequenced was cord blood. These receptors came from a newborn girl in good health.

This clonotype was observed a handful of times. The rearrangement links TRBV9 to TRBJ1-1; D remains ambiguous. Germline-derived CDR1 and CDR2 are SGDLS and YYNGEE. The CDR3 runs 15 residues. V shed 2 bases and J shed 1 base, with 12 bases lying between them. DNA of the CDR3: TGTGCCAGCAGCGTGGGAGGGAGGGAGAACACTGAAGCTTTCTTT. As protein: CASSVGGRENTEAFF. The full variable domain, with the rest looked up from reference TRBV9 and TRBJ1-1, is DSGVTQTPKHLITATGQRVTLRCSPRSGDLSVYWYQQSLDQGLQFLIQYYNGEERAKGNILERFSAQQFPDLHSELNLSSLELGDSALYFCASSVGGRENTEAFFGQGTRLTVV.

The rearrangement joins TRBV5-1 to TRBJ2-1; maybe TRBD2 (5 bases). Germline V gene sequence: CDR1 SGHRS, CDR2 YFSETQ. CDR3 length: 15 residues. Trimming left V 0 bases short and J 10 bases short, with 17 bases between. As DNA, the CDR3 is TGCGCCAGCAGCTTGGTGGTGGGAGCCTCCTACGAGCAGTTCTTC. Its protein product is CASSLVVGASYEQFF.

This clonotype occurred a few times. This rearrangement joins TRBV27 to TRBJ2-5; no clear D. Germline V lookup: CDR1 MNHEY, CDR2 SMNVEV (reference sequence). The ends were cut back, 3 bases at V and 4 bases at J, with 15 bases in the middle. This CDR3 spans 15 amino acids. In nucleotides, the CDR3 is TGTGCCAGCAGTTTCCTTGGGTCAGCCCGAGAGACCCAGTACTTC. This codes for CASSFLGSARETQYF.

This clonotype was seen a handful of times. The genes are TRBV4-2 and TRBJ1-6; tentatively, D is TRBD1 (5 bases). Trimming took off 0 bases at V and 6 bases at J, with 12 bases between the two ends. The CDR3 totals 16 residues. The germline CDR1 and CDR2 sequences are LGHNA and YNFKEQ. The CDR3 coding sequence is TGTGCCAGCAGCCAAGAATTGGGGGGAATTAATTCACCCCTCCACTTT. The encoded protein is CASSQELGGINSPLHF.

This clonotype was counted a single time. This chain joins TRBV20-1 and TRBJ1-1; D remains unclear. The CDR3 extends over 13 amino acids. The germline V gene encodes CDR1 DFQATT and CDR2 SNEGSKA (reference sequence). V was shortened by 6 bases and J by 0 bases, with 11 bases between the two germline ends. This CDR3 is CSAHDTLNTEAFF. For the CDR3, the DNA is TGCAGTGCCCACGACACATTGAACACTGAAGCTTTCTTT.

Only one count was recorded for this clonotype. The J gene is TRBJ2-4, the V gene TRBV6-6, with D possibly matching TRBD1 (5 bases). TRBJ2-5 explains the end of the DNA better; the J call may be wrong. Germline CDR1 is MNHNY and CDR2 is SVGAGI (reference sequence). CDR3 length equals 14 residues. CDR3 amino acids: CASSYSARDETQYF. The CDR3 region has the DNA TGTGCCAGCAGTTACTCGGCCAGGGATGAGACCCAGTACTTC.

The table lists this clonotype with a count of one. CDR3 DNA sequence: TGCAGTGCTCTCGGACTAGCGGGGGGGAAGAGTTACAATGAGCAGTACTTC. This encodes CSALGLAGGKSYNEQYF. This sequence joins TRBV20-1 and TRBJ2-7; 15 bases map to TRBD2. The CDR3 is made up of 17 amino acids. Germline V lookup: CDR1 DFQATT, CDR2 SNEGSKA (reference sequence). V lost 5 bases and J lost 7; bases outside the gene matches: 15.

The gene calls are TRBV6-5 and TRBJ2-5, with 9 bases fitting TRBD2. The CDR3 is made up of 16 amino acids. The J segment lost 11 bases and the V segment lost 0 bases, leaving 13 bases of the junction unmatched. Per the germline V gene, CDR1 is MNHEY and CDR2 is SVGAGI. The DNA of the CDR3 is TGTGCCAGCAGTTACTCGCGGGGGGGAGGATACAATGAGCAGTACTTC. It translates to CASSYSRGGGYNEQYF.

V and J are TRBV4-2 and TRBJ2-4; D might be TRBD2 (6 bases). Germline assignment: CDR1 LGHNA and CDR2 YNFKEQ. There are 17 residues in the CDR3. V lost 0 bases and J lost 7, with 19 bases in between. The CDR3 sequence is CASSQEGGGTGGNIQYF. The CDR3 DNA reads TGTGCCAGCAGCCAAGAAGGTGGAGGGACTGGCGGGAACATTCAGTACTTC.

This clonotype was seen repeatedly, ten times or more. J is TRBJ1-2 and V is TRBV7-2, with TRBD1 identical over 9 bases. CDR1 and CDR2 from the germline V gene are SGHTA and FQGNSA. CDR3 length: 15 residues. Unmatched junction bases numbered 3, after V lost 0 bases and J lost 4 bases. CDR3 coding DNA: TGTGCCAGCAGCTTAGCGCCGGGACAGGGCTATGGCTACACCTTC. Translating it yields CASSLAPGQGYGYTF.

The chain has TRBV4-1 and TRBJ1-6; maybe TRBD1 (6 bases). CDR1 and CDR2 (germline): MGHRA, YSYEKL. The CDR3 is made up of 16 amino acids. V lost 7 bases and J lost 10, with 23 bases in between. CDR3 DNA: TGCGCCAGCAAAAAAATTGGGGGCCCCAGGGACTCACCCCTCCACTTT. Amino acid sequence: CASKKIGGPRDSPLHF.

This chain joins TRBV10-2 and TRBJ2-1; 7 nucleotides agree with TRBD2. Germline CDR1 reads WSHSY; CDR2 reads SAAADI. The CDR3 is made up of 20 amino acids. With 0 bases clipped from V and 0 bases from J, the junction kept 14 bases outside the gene matches. The CDR3 DNA sequence: TGCGCCAGCAGTGAGTCGAGGCGACTAGCTTACCCAAGCTCCTACAATGAGCAGTTCTTC. This sequence encodes CASSESRRLAYPSSYNEQFF.

To note about this clonotype: One end of the junction does not line up with germline, which may come from a read error. This sequence joins TRBV5-1 and TRBJ2-2; D remains ambiguous. The germline CDR1 and CDR2 sequences are SGHRS and YFSETQ. The CDR3 spans 15 residues. CDR3 DNA sequence: TGCGCCAGCAGATTGGTGTTCGGAGCAACCGGGGAGCTGTTTTTT. Translating gives CASRLVFGATGELFF. Based on the CDR3 plus reference TRBV5-1 and TRBJ2-2, the full variable domain is KAGVTQTPRYLIKTRGQQVTLSCSPISGHRSVSWYQQTPGQGLQFLFEYFSETQRNKGNFPGRFSGRQFSNSRSEMNVSTLELGDSALYLCASRLVFGATGELFFGEGSRLTVL.

Only a few counts were recorded for this clonotype. V gene TRBV29-1 combines with J gene TRBJ1-2, with D perhaps TRBD1 (6 bases). The CDR3 spans 15 residues. Trimming took 5 bases from V and 0 from J, leaving 16 bases between them. Germline-derived CDR1 and CDR2 are SQVTM and ANQGSEA. The CDR3 region has the DNA TGCAGCGTTAGGAGGGGGGACCCGGCTAACTATGGCTACACCTTC. Residues: CSVRRGDPANYGYTF.

This clonotype was counted a few times. The chain combines TRBV5-1 with TRBJ1-2, with D unresolved. Germline V gives CDR1 SGHRS, CDR2 YFSETQ. The CDR3 runs 14 residues. Trimming took 1 base from V and 4 from J, leaving 11 bases between them. Here the CDR3 reads CASSLYGVGYGYTF. CDR3 nucleotide sequence: TGCGCCAGCAGCTTGTACGGGGTGGGCTATGGCTACACCTTC. Combining the CDR3 with reference TRBV5-1 and TRBJ1-2 gives the whole variable domain KAGVTQTPRYLIKTRGQQVTLSCSPISGHRSVSWYQQTPGQGLQFLFEYFSETQRNKGNFPGRFSGRQFSNSRSEMNVSTLELGDSALYLCASSLYGVGYGYTFGSGTRLTVV.

The chain is built from TRBV7-2 and TRBJ2-3, with TRBD2 identical over 11 bases. In germline, CDR1 is SGHTA, CDR2 FQGNSA. The V and J ends lost 0 bases and 6 bases, in that order; junction bases with no gene match: 8. This CDR3 is built from 17 residues. The DNA of the CDR3 is TGTGCCAGCAGCTTAGCCCTGACTAGCGGGACCTTTGATACGCAGTATTTT. Its translation: CASSLALTSGTFDTQYF.

This clonotype was recorded many times. The chain uses TRBV29-1 and TRBJ2-3; 13 nucleotides match TRBD2. CDR1 is SQVTM, CDR2 ANQGSEA, per germline. CDR3 length equals 15 residues. The V and J ends lost 5 bases and 4 bases, in that order; junction bases with no gene match: 6. CDR3: CSVYGLAGAPDTQYF. The CDR3 DNA is TGCAGCGTTTACGGACTAGCGGGAGCCCCAGATACGCAGTATTTT.

This clonotype was seen at least ten times. The J gene is TRBJ2-7, the V gene TRBV9; the match to TRBD2 covers 9 bases. CDR3 size: 15 residues. The ends lost 0 bases at V and 3 bases at J; junction bases unmatched: 4. CDR1 SGDLS and CDR2 YYNGEE come from the germline V gene. The CDR3 coding sequence is TGTGCCAGCAGCGTAGGGGAGACTAGCGGCTACGAGCAGTACTTC. Amino acids: CASSVGETSGYEQYF.

The V call is TRBV29-1, the J call TRBJ2-7, with a possible D match to TRBD2 (7 bases). CDR3 size: 12 residues. With 7 bases removed from V and 3 bases from J, the gap between germline ends came to 13 bases. The germline V gene encodes CDR1 SQVTM and CDR2 ANQGSEA. CDR3 sequence reads: CSAGGGHYEQYF. The CDR3 DNA is TGCAGCGCCGGCGGGGGACACTACGAGCAGTACTTC.

The genes are TRBV5-1 and TRBJ2-3; D perhaps matches TRBD2 (6 bases). The V and J ends lost 4 bases and 2 bases respectively, with 14 bases between them. The CDR3 spans 15 residues. Germline CDR1 and CDR2: SGHRS and YFSETQ. CDR3 bases: TGCGCCAGCAGCCCCGAGGCGGGGTTCACAGATACGCAGTATTTT. Protein product: CASSPEAGFTDTQYF.

This chain joins TRBV3-1 and TRBJ1-4; maybe TRBD1 (5 bases). The V gene's germline CDR1 is LGHDT and CDR2 YNNKEL (reference sequence). With 1 base removed from V and 10 bases from J, the gap between germline ends came to 25 bases. The CDR3 has 18 amino acids. This CDR3 reads CASSQVVGPGHKPAKLFF. DNA of the CDR3: TGTGCCAGCAGCCAAGTGGTGGGACCCGGGCACAAACCCGCAAAACTGTTTTTT.

The chain recombines TRBV24-1 with TRBJ1-1, with D possibly matching TRBD1 (6 bases). Germline V gives CDR1 KGHDR, CDR2 SFDVKD. This CDR3 region has 14 residues. The V and J ends lost 8 bases and 5 bases respectively, with 17 bases between them. The CDR3 here is CATKDVKGGTEAFF. For the CDR3, the DNA is TGTGCCACCAAAGATGTTAAGGGGGGAACTGAAGCTTTCTTT.

On this clonotype itself: At one end, the junction sequence differs from germline, possibly due to a read error. The rearrangement uses TRBV3-1 and TRBJ2-1, with TRBD2 matching over 7 bases. The CDR3 has 19 residues. Germline V lookup: CDR1 LGHDT, CDR2 YNNKEL (reference sequence). The CDR3 loop reads CASSQVWISGPSSYNERFF. DNA of the CDR3: TGTGCCAGCAGCCAAGTCTGGATTAGCGGGCCCAGCTCCTACAATGAGCGGTTCTTC.

The rearrangement links TRBV5-1 to TRBJ2-3, with D perhaps TRBD2 (6 bases). Germline CDR1 and CDR2: SGHRS and YFSETQ. The germline V and J ends were trimmed by 1 base and 2 bases, with 11 bases remaining between them. The CDR3 sequence is 15 residues long. CDR3 loop: CASSLMSGYTDTQYF. The CDR3 DNA sequence: TGCGCCAGCAGCTTGATGAGCGGGTACACAGATACGCAGTATTTT.

The rearrangement uses TRBV9 and TRBJ2-1; 10 bases are shared with TRBD2. V shed 0 bases, J shed 4 bases, and the junction held 4 bases outside the gene matches. The CDR3 is made up of 16 amino acids. Per the germline V gene, CDR1 is SGDLS and CDR2 is YYNGEE. The CDR3 DNA sequence: TGTGCCAGCAGCGTAGGGACTAGCGGCTATTACAATGAGCAGTTCTTC. It codes for CASSVGTSGYYNEQFF.

This clonotype was seen only a few times. The rearrangement uses TRBV20-1 and TRBJ1-6, with TRBD1 as a possible D gene (5 bases). CDR1 and CDR2 from the germline V gene are DFQATT and SNEGSKA (reference sequence). The CDR3 spans 12 residues. V lost 4 bases, J lost 9 bases, and 10 bases lay in between. CDR3 amino acids: CSATGSGSPLHF. In nucleotides, the CDR3 is TGCAGTGCTACAGGGTCGGGTTCACCCCTCCACTTT.

This clonotype was seen ten or more times. The gene calls are TRBV28 and TRBJ2-3, with D maybe TRBD2 (5 bases). Germline loops: CDR1 MDHEN, CDR2 SYDVKM. Trimming took 5 bases from V and 4 from J, leaving 10 bases between them. The CDR3 runs 13 residues. As DNA, the CDR3 is TGTGCCAGCAGTCCCGGAGGCCCAGATACGCAGTATTTT. The encoded protein is CASSPGGPDTQYF.